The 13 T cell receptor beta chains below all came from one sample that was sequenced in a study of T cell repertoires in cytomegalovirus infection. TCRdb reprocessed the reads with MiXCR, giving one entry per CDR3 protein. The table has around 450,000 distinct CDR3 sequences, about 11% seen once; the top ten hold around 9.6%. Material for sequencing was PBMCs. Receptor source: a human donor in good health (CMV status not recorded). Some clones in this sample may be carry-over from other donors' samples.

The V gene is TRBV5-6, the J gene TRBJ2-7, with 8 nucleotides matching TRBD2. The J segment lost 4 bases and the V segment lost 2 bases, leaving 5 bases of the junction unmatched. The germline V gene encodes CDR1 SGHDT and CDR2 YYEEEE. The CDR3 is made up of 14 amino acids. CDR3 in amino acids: CASSFRGGKYEQYF. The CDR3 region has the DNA TGTGCCAGCAGCTTCCGCGGGGGGAAGTACGAGCAGTACTTC.

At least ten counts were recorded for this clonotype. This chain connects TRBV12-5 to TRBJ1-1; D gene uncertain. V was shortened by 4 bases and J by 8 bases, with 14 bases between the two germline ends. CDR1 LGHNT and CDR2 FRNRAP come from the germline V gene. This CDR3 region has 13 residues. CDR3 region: CASGSVGQPEAFF. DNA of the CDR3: TGTGCTAGTGGTTCGGTTGGGCAGCCGGAAGCTTTCTTT.

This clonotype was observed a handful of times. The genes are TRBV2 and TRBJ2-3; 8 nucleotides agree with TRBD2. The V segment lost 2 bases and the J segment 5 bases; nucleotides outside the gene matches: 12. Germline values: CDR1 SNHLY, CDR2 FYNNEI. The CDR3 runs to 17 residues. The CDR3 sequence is CASSELRVGRVGDTQYF. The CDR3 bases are TGTGCCAGCAGTGAATTGCGGGTCGGGAGGGTTGGAGATACGCAGTATTTT.

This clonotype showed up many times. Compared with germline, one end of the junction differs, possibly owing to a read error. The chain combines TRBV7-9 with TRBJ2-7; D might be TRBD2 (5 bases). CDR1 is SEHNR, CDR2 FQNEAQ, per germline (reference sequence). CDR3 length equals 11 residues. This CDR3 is CASSLKGLILF. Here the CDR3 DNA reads TGTGCCAGCAGCTTAAAAGGACTCATCCTCTTC.

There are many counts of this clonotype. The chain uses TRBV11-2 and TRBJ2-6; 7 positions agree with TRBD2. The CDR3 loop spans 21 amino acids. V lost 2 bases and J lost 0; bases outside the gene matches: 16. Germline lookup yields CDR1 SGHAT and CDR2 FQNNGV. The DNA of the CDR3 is TGTGCCAGCAGCTTATGGAGGCCGAGGGAGGGTTTAAGCTCTGGGGCCAACGTCCTGACTTTC. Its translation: CASSLWRPREGLSSGANVLTF.

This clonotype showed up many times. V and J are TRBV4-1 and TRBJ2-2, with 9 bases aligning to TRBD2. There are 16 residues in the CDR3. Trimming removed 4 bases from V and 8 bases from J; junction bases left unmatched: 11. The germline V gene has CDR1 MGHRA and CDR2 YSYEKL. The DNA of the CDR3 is TGCGCCAGCAGCCCGAGGGTTGCGGGGGGGCAGGGGGAGCTGTTTTTT. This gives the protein CASSPRVAGGQGELFF.

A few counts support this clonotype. The CDR3 bases are TGTGCCAGCAGTCCCGGACAGGGAAGGACAACCGGGGAGCTGTTTTTT. Amino acid sequence: CASSPGQGRTTGELFF. The chain links TRBV27 to TRBJ2-2; TRBD1 matches 8 bases. V lost 5 bases and J lost 5; bases outside the gene matches: 10. The CDR3 length is 16 residues. Germline assignment: CDR1 MNHEY and CDR2 SMNVEV (reference sequence).

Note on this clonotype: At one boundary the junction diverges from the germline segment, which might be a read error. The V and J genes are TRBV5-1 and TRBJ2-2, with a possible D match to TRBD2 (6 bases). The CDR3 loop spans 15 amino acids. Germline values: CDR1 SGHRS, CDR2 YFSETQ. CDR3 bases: TGCGCCAGCAGCTTGGAGGGCAGGGAGGCCGGGGGGCTGTTTTTT. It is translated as CASSLEGREAGGLFF. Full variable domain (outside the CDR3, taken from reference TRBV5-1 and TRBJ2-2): KAGVTQTPRYLIKTRGQQVTLSCSPISGHRSVSWYQQTPGQGLQFLFEYFSETQRNKGNFPGRFSGRQFSNSRSEMNVSTLELGDSALYLCASSLEGREAGGLFFGEGSRLTVL.

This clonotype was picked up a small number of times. This chain's CDR3 is CASSSGLAGASEQFF. The DNA of the CDR3 is TGTGCCAGCAGCTCGGGACTAGCGGGAGCGTCTGAGCAGTTCTTC. The chain uses TRBV5-6 and TRBJ2-1, with 14 bases aligning to TRBD2. The CDR3 totals 15 residues. With 3 bases clipped from V and 9 bases from J, the junction kept 5 bases outside the gene matches. Germline V gene data show CDR1 as SGHDT and CDR2 as YYEEEE.

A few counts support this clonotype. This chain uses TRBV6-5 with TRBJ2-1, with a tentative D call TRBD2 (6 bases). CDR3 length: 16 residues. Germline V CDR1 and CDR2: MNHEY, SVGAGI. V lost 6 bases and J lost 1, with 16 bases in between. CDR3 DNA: TGTGCCAGCAGAGGGTGTGGGACTCGTTCCTACAATGAGCAGTTCTTC. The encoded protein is CASRGCGTRSYNEQFF.

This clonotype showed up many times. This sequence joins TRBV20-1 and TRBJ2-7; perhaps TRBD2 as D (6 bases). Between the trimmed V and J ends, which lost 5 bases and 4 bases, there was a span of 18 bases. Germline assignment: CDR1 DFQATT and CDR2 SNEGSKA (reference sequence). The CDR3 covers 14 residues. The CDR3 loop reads CSAGGSPQGYEQYF. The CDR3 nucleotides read TGCAGTGCTGGGGGGTCCCCCCAAGGATACGAGCAGTACTTC.

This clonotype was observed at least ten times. In DNA form, the CDR3 reads TGTGCCAGCAGCCAGAGACAGGGGGCCTACAATGAGCAGTTCTTC. It codes for CASSQRQGAYNEQFF. The genes are TRBV14 and TRBJ2-1; 9 bases line up with TRBD1. V trimming: 3 bases; J trimming: 2 bases; junction bases outside the gene matches: 2. The CDR3 spans 15 residues. Germline CDR1 reads SGHDN; CDR2 reads FVKESK.

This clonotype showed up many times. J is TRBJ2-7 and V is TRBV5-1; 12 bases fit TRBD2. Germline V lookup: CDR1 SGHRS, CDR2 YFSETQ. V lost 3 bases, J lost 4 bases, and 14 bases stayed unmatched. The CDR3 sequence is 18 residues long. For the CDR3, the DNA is TGCGCCAGCAGCTGGCCAAGGACTAGCGGGAACCCTGGTTACGAGCAGTACTTC. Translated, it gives CASSWPRTSGNPGYEQYF. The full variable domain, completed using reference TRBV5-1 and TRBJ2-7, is KAGVTQTPRYLIKTRGQQVTLSCSPISGHRSVSWYQQTPGQGLQFLFEYFSETQRNKGNFPGRFSGRQFSNSRSEMNVSTLELGDSALYLCASSWPRTSGNPGYEQYFGPGTRLTVT.